This TCR beta chain was recovered during a study of cytomegalovirus exposure and HLA in healthy donors. Researchers ran the PCR with 60 Vbeta and 13 Jbeta primers. Repertoires were generated with immunoSEQ multiplex PCR, while TCRdb's copy carries only in-frame clones and drops some. The profile covers 130,000 or so clones, with 70% to 85% appearing a single time and less than 6% taken by the ten largest. The CDR3 extends over 13 amino acids. Germline V CDR1 and CDR2: MNHEY, SMNVEV (reference sequence). Deletions cut 10 bases from V and 6 bases from J, with 19 bases between. Study-wide results and limits: A list of 164 TCR beta chains associated with cytomegalovirus was given.

The table lists this clone with a few counts. Its matching antigen is unknown. This chain connects TRBV27 to TRBJ2-7, with D possibly TRBD1 on 6 matching bases. The clonotype comes from a man between 18 and 29 years old in good health and CMV-seropositive. Sequencing was performed on PBMCs. The CDR3, as DNA: TGTGCCACCGAACCTCTGGACAGTGCCGAGCAGTACTTC. Translating gives CATEPLDSAEQYF.